The following is a T cell receptor (beta chain) sequence with its context. No antigen is known for it. The sample belongs to a study of T-cell memory formation after mild COVID-19. Across the whole study: Most TCR clusters belonged to a single donor.

Study-wide results and limits: There were some responding clones in pre-infection memory, which suggested that cross-reactive memory had joined.

Trimming removed 6 bases from V and 0 bases from J, with 12 bases in between. CDR3 length: 15 amino acids. Germline V gene sequence: CDR1 LNHDA, CDR2 SQIVND (reference sequence). A single record per CDR3 protein comes from TCRdb applying MiXCR to the 5' RACE reads. This table holds tens of thousands of distinct CDR3 sequences, around 15% found once. The sequence was collected from an adult woman who had mild COVID-19 (a few samples of this study predate the infection). Cell type and time point are not known. The sample consisted of PBMCs or a T cell subset sorted from them (not recorded which). This chain links TRBV19 with TRBJ2-1; no definite D call. The CDR3 DNA is TGTGCCAGTAGAGATACAAGAACCTCCTACAATGAGCAGTTCTTC. The encoded protein is CASRDTRTSYNEQFF.